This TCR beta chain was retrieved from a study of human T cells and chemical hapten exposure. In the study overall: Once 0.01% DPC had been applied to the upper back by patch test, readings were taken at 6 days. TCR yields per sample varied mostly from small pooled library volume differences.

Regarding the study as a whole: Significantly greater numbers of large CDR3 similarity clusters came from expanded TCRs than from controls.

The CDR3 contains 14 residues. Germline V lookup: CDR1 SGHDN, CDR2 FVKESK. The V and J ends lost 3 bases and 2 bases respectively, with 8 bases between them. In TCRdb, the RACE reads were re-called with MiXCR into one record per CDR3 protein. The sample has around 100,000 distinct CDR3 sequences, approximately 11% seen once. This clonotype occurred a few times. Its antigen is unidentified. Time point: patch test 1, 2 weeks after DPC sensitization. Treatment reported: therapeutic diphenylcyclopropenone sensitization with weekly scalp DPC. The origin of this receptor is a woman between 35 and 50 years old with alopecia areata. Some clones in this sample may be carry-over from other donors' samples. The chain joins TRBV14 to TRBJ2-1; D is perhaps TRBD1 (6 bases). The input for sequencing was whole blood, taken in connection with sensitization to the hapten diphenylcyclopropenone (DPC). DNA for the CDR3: TGTGCCAGCAGCCACGGGACACCCTACAATGAGCAGTTCTTC. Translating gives CASSHGTPYNEQFF.